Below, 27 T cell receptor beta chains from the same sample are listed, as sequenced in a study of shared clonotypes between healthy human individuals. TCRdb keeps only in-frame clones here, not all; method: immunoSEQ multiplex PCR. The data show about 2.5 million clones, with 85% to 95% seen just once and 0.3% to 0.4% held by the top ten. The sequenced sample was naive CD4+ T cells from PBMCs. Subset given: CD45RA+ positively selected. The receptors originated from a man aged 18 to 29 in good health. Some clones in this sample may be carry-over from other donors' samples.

The chain's CDR3 is CASSARVSNQPQHF. Here the CDR3 DNA reads TGTGCCAGTAGTGCCAGGGTAAGCAATCAGCCCCAGCATTTT. The rearrangement joins TRBV19 to TRBJ1-5; the D gene is possibly TRBD1 (5 bases). Germline V lookup: CDR1 LNHDA, CDR2 SQIVND (reference sequence). The CDR3 is 14 amino acids. The V end lost 5 bases, the J end lost 1 base, and 9 bases lay between the germline ends.

CDR3 loop: CASSGMSDTQYF. The CDR3 DNA sequence: TGTGCCAGCAGCGGAATGAGCGATACGCAGTATTTT. The chain couples TRBV5-4 to TRBJ2-3; D is ambiguous. The CDR3 runs to 12 residues. CDR1 and CDR2 from the germline V gene are SGHNT and YYREEE (reference sequence). Trimming pared 4 bases from V and 6 bases from J, leaving 9 bases between.

The CDR3 reads CASSLSGGIETQYF. The CDR3 DNA follows: TGTGCCAGCAGCTTAAGTGGCGGTATAGAGACCCAGTACTTC. V is TRBV7-2 and J is TRBJ2-5; no clear D gene. The germline V gene has CDR1 SGHTA and CDR2 FQGNSA. V lost 2 bases to trimming and J lost 4 bases, with 11 bases between them. The length of the CDR3 is 14 residues.

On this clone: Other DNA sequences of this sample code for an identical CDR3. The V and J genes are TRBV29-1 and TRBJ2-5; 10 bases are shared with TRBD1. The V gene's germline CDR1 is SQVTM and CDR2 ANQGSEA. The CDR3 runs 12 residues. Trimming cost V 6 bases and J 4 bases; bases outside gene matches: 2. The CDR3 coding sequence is TGCAGCGTGACAGGGGGCCCAGAGACCCAGTACTTC. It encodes CSVTGGPETQYF.

CDR3 sequence reads: CASSLVPPRAGANVLTF. The CDR3 DNA is TGTGCCAGCAGCTTAGTTCCCCCCAGGGCCGGGGCCAACGTCCTGACTTTC. The chain uses TRBV7-2 and TRBJ2-6; TRBD1 might be the D (5 bases). Germline CDR1 reads SGHTA; CDR2 reads FQGNSA. V dropped 1 base and J dropped 4 bases, with 14 bases sitting between them. The CDR3 extends over 17 amino acids.

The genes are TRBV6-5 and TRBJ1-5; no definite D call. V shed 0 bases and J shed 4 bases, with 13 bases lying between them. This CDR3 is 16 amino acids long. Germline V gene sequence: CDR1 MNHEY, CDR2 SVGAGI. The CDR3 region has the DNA TGTGCCAGCAGTTACTCACCCCTCGGGAGTAATCAGCCCCAGCATTTT. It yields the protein CASSYSPLGSNQPQHF.

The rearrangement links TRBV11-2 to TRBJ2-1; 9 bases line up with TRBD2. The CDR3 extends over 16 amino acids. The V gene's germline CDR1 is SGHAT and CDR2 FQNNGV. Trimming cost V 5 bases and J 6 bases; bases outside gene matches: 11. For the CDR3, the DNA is TGTGCCAGCAGCCCCCAGGGACTAGCTTTGATCAATGAGCAGTTCTTC. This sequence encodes CASSPQGLALINEQFF.

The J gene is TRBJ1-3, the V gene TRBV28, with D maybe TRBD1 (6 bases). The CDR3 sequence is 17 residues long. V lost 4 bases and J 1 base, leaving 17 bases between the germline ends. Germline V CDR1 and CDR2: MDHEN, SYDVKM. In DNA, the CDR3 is TGTGCCAGCAGTTCTGGGGGGGCCCATTATTCTGGAAACACCATATATTTT. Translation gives CASSSGGAHYSGNTIYF. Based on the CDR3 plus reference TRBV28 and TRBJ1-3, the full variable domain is DVKVTQSSRYLVKRTGEKVFLECVQDMDHENMFWYRQDPGLGLRLIYFSYDVKMKEKGDIPEGYSVSREKKERFSLILESASTNQTSMYLCASSSGGAHYSGNTIYFGEGSWLTVV.

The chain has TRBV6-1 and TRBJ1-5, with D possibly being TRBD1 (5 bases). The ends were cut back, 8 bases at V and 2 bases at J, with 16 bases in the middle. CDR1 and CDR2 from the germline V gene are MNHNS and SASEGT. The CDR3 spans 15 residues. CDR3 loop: CASLLTGGGNQPQHF. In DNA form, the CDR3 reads TGTGCCAGCCTGCTTACGGGGGGGGGCAATCAGCCCCAGCATTTT.

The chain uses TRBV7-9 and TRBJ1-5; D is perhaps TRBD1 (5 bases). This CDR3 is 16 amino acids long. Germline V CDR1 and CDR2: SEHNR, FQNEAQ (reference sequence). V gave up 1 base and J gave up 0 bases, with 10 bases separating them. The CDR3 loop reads CASSLGGDYSNQPQHF. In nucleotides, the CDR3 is TGTGCCAGCAGCTTAGGAGGGGACTATAGCAATCAGCCCCAGCATTTT. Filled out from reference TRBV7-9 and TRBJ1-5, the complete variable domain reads DTGVSQNPRHKITKRGQNVTFRCDPISEHNRLYWYRQTLGQGPEFLTYFQNEAQLEKSRLLSDRFSAERPKGSFSTLEIQRTEQGDSAMYLCASSLGGDYSNQPQHFGDGTRLSIL.

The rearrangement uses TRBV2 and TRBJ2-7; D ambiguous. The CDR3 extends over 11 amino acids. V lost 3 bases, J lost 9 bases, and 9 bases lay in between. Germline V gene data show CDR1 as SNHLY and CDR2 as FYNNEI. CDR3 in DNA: TGTGCCAGCAGTGACGGTGGCGGGCAGTACTTC. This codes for CASSDGGGQYF.

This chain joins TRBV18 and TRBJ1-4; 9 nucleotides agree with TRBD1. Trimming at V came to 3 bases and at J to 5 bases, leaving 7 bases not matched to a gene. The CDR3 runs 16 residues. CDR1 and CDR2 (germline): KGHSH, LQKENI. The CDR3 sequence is CASSPLQGALNEKLFF. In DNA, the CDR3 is TGTGCCAGCTCACCTTTACAGGGGGCTTTAAATGAAAAACTGTTTTTT.

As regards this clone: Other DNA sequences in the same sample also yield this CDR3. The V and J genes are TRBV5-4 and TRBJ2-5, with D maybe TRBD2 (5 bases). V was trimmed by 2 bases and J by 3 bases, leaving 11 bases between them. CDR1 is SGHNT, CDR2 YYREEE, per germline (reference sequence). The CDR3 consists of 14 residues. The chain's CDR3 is CASSFGGREETQYF. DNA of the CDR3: TGTGCCAGCAGCTTCGGAGGAAGAGAAGAGACCCAGTACTTC.

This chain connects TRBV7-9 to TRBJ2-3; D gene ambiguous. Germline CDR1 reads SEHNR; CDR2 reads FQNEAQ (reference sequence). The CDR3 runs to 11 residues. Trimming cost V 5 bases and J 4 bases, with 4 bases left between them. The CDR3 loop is CASSPADTQYF. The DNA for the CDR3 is TGTGCCAGCAGCCCCGCAGATACGCAGTATTTT.

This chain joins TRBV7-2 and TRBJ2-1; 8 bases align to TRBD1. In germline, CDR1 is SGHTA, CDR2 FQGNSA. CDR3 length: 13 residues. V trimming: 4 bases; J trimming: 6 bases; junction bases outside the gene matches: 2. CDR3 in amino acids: CASSSGQVNEQFF. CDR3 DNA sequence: TGTGCCAGCAGCTCGGGACAGGTCAATGAGCAGTTCTTC. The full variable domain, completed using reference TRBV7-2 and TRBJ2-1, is GAGVSQSPSNKVTEKGKDVELRCDPISGHTALYWYRQSLGQGLEFLIYFQGNSAPDKSGLPSDRFSAERTGGSVSTLTIQRTQQEDSAVYLCASSSGQVNEQFFGPGTRLTVL.

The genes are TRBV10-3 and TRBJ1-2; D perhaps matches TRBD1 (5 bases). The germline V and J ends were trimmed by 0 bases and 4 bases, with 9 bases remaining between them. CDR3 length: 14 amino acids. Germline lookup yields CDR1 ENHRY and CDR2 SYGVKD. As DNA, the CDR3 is TGTGCCATCAGTGAGTCTGGGGGGGGCTATGGCTACACCTTC. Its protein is CAISESGGGYGYTF.

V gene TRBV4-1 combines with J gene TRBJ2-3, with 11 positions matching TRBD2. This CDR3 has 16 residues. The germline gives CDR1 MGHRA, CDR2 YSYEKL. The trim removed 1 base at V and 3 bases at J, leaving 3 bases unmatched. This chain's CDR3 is CASSQVAGGGTDTQYF. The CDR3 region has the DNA TGCGCCAGCAGCCAAGTAGCGGGAGGGGGGACAGATACGCAGTATTTT.

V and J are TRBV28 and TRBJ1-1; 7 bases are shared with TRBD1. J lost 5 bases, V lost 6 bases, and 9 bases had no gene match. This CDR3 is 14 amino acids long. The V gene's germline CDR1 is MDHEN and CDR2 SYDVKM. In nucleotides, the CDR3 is TGTGCCAGCAGCAATACAGGGGCACGAACTGAAGCTTTCTTT. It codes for CASSNTGARTEAFF. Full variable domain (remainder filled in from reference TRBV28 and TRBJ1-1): DVKVTQSSRYLVKRTGEKVFLECVQDMDHENMFWYRQDPGLGLRLIYFSYDVKMKEKGDIPEGYSVSREKKERFSLILESASTNQTSMYLCASSNTGARTEAFFGQGTRLTVV.

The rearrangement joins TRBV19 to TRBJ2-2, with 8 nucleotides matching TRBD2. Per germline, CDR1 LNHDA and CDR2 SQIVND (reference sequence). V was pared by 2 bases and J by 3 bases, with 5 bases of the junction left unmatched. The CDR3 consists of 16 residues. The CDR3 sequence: CASSIPTSGYTGELFF. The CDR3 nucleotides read TGTGCCAGTAGTATACCCACTAGCGGATACACCGGGGAGCTGTTTTTT.

CDR3 sequence reads: CASSSASGNTDTQYF. The CDR3 region has the DNA TGTGCCAGCAGTTCGGCTAGCGGGAATACAGATACGCAGTATTTT. This rearrangement joins TRBV28 to TRBJ2-3; 9 bases line up with TRBD2. The CDR3 covers 15 residues. V gave up 4 bases and J gave up 3 bases; unmatched junction bases: 5. Germline CDR1 reads MDHEN; CDR2 reads SYDVKM.

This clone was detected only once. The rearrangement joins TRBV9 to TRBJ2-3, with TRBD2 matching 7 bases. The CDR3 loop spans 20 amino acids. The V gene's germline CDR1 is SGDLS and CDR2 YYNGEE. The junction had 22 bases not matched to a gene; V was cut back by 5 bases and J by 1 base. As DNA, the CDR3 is TGTGCCAGCAGGGTCAGGAGCGGGACGCACCTGTTGGGGGGCACAGATACGCAGTATTTT. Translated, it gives CASRVRSGTHLLGGTDTQYF.

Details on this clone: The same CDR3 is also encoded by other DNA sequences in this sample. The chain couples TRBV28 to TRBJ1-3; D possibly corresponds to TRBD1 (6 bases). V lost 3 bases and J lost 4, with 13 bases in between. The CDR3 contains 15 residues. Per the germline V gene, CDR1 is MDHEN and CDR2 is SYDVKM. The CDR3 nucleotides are TGTGCCAGCAGTTTTGGGGGCGCCGAGGGAAACACCATATATTTT. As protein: CASSFGGAEGNTIYF.

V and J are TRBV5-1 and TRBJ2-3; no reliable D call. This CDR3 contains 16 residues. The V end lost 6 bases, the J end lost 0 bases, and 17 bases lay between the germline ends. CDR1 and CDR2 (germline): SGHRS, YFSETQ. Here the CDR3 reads CASTSIPTASTDTQYF. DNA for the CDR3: TGCGCCAGCACCTCCATACCGACTGCCAGCACAGATACGCAGTATTTT.

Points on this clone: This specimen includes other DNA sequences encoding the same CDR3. This CDR3 reads CASSLDRGTDTQYF. The CDR3 DNA reads as TGCGCCAGCAGCTTGGATCGAGGCACAGATACGCAGTATTTT. The rearrangement links TRBV5-1 to TRBJ2-3; D is uncertain. Germline CDR1 SGHRS, CDR2 YFSETQ. The CDR3 spans 14 residues. Trimming shortened V by 0 bases and J by 1 base, and 6 bases separated the two germline ends.

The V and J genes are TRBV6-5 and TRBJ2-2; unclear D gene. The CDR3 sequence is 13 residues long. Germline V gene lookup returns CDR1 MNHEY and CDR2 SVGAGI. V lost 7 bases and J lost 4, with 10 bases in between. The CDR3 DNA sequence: TGTGCCAGCATAAACGTCCCCACCGGGGAGCTGTTTTTT. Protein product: CASINVPTGELFF.

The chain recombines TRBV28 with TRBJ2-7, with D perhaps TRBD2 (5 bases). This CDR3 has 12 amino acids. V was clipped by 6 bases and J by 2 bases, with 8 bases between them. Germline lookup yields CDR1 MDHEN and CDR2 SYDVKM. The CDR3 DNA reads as TGTGCCAGCAGGGAAGCGGCCTACGAGCAGTACTTC. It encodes CASREAAYEQYF.

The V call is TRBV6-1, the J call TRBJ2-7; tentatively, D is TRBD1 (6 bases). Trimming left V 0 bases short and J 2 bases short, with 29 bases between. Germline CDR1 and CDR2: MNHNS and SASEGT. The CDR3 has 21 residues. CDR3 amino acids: CASSEASGIRIGQWIPYEQYF. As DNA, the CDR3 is TGTGCCAGCAGTGAAGCCTCCGGAATCCGAATCGGACAGTGGATTCCCTACGAGCAGTACTTC.